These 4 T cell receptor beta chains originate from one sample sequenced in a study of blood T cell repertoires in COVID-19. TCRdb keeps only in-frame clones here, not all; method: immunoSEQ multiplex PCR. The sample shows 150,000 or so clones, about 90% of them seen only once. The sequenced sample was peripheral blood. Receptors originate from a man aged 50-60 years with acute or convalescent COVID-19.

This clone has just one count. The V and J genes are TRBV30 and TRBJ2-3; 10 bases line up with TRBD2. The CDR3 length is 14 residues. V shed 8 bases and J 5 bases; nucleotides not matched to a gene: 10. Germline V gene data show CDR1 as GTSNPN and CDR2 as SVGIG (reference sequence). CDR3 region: CARGTSEGIDTQYF. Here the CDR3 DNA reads TGTGCCCGCGGGACTAGCGAAGGGATAGATACGCAGTATTTT.

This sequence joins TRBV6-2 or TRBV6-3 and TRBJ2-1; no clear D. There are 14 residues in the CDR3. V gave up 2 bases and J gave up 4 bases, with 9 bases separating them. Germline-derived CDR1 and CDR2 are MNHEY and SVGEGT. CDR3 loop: CASSYPRSYNEQFF. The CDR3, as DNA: TGTGCCAGCAGTTACCCCCGGAGTTACAATGAGCAGTTCTTC.

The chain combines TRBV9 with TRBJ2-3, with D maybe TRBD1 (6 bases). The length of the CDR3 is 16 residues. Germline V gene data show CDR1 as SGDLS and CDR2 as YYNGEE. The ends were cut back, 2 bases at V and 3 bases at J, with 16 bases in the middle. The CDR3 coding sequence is TGTGCCAGCAGCGTCGAACAGGGAATGAGGACAGATACGCAGTATTTT. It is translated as CASSVEQGMRTDTQYF.

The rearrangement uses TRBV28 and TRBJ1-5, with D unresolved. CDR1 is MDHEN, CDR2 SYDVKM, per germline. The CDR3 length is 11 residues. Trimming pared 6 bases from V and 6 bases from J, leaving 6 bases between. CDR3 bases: TGTGCCAGCAGCAGTGGTCAGCCCCAGCATTTT. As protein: CASSSGQPQHF.